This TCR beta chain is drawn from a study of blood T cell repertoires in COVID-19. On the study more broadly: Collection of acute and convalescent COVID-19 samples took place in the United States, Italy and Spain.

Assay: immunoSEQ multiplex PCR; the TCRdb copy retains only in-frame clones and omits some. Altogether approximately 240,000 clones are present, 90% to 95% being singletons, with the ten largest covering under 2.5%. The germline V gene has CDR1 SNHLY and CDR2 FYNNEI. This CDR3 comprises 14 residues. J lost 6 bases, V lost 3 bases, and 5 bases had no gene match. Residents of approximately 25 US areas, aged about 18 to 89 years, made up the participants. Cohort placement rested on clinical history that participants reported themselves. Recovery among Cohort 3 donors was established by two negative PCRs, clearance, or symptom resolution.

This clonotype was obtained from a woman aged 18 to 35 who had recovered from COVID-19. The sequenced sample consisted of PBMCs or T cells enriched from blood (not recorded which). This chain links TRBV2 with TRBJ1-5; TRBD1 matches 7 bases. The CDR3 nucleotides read TGTGCCAGCAGTGACCTTGGGACAGTTCAGCCCCAGCATTTT. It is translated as CASSDLGTVQPQHF.